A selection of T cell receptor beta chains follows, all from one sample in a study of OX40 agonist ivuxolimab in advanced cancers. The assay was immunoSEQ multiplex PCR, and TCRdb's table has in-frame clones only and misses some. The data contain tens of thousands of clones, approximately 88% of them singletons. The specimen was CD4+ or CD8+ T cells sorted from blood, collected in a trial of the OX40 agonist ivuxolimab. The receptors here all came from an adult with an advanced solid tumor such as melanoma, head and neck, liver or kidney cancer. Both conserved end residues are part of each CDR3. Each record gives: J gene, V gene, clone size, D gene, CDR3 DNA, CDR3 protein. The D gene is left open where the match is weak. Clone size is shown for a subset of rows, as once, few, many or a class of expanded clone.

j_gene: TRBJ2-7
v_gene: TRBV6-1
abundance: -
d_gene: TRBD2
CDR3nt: TGTGCCAGCAGTGTAAATGTGAGGGCTAGCGGGAATGGCGAGCAGTACTTC
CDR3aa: CASSVNVRASGNGEQYF

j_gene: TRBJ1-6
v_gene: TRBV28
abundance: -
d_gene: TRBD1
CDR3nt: TGTGCCAGCGGCTTGGGACAGGATAATTCACCCCTCCACTTT
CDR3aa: CASGLGQDNSPLHF

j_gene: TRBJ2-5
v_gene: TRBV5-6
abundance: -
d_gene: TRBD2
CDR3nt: TGTGCCAGCAGTGGGACCGGACTAGCGGGAGGTGAGACCCAGTACTTC
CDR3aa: CASSGTGLAGGETQYF

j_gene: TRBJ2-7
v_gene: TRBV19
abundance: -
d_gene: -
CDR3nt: TGTGCCAGTAGTGCCTGGGGCGAGGGGCGAGACTACGAGCAGTACTTC
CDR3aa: CASSAWGEGRDYEQYF

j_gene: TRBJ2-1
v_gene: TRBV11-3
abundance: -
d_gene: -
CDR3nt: TGTGCCAGCAGCACCCGGGGGACGGGCGATGAGCAGTTCTTC
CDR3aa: CASSTRGTGDEQFF

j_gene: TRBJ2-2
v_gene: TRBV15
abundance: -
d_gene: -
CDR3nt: TGTGCCACCAGCAGAGGCCAGGGGATCACCGGGGAGCTGTTTTTT
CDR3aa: CATSRGQGITGELFF

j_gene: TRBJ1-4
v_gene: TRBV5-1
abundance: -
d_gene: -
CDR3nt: TGCGCCAGCAGCCCCGGACCCGAGAATGAAAAACTGTTTTTT
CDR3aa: CASSPGPENEKLFF

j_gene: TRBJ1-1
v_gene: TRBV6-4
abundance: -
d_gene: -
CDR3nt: TGTGCCAGCAGTGTTGCGGGGAACACTGAAGCTTTCTTT
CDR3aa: CASSVAGNTEAFF

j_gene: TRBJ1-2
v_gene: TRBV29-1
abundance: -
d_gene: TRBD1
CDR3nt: TGCAGCGCCTTGCGGGACAGGGGTGCCTATGGCTACACCTTC
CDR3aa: CSALRDRGAYGYTF

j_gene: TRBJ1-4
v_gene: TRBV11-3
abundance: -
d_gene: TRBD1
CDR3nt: TGTGCCAGCAGCTTATTGGGCAGGGGGAACGAAAAACTGTTTTTT
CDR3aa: CASSLLGRGNEKLFF

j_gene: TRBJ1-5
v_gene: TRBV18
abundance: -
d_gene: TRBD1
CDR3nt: TGTGCCAGCTCACTTCAGGGGGCGGGCAATCAGCCCCAGCATTTT
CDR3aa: CASSLQGAGNQPQHF

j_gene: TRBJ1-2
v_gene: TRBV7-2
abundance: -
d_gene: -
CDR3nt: TGTGCCAGCAGCTCCCAATTGGCGCCGCCGCTTTATGGCTACACCTTC
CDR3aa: CASSSQLAPPLYGYTF

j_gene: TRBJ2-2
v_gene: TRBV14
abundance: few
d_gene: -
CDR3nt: TGTGCCAGCAGCCAAGCAAACTACCAGCGAGGGGCGGGCGGGGAGCTGTTTTTT
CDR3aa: CASSQANYQRGAGGELFF

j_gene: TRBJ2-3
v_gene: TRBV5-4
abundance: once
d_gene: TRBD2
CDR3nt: TGTGCCAGCAGCCCCTCCTCCCTAGCGGGAGTCGGCACAGATACGCAGTATTTT
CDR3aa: CASSPSSLAGVGTDTQYF

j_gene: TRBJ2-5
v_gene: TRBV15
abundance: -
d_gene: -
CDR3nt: TGTGCCACCAGCAGAGACCCAACAGGAGAGACCCAGTACTTC
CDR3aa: CATSRDPTGETQYF

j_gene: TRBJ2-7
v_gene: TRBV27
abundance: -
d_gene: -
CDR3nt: TGTGCCAGCAGTTTTGTGTTGTACGAGCAGTACTTC
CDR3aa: CASSFVLYEQYF

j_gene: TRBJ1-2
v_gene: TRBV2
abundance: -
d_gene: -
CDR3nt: TGTGCCAGCCGGGGGCTCATCGTGTATGGCTACACCTTC
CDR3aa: CASRGLIVYGYTF

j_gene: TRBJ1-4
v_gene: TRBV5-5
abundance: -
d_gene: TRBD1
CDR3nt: TGTGCCAGCAGCTTGTCATTAGACAGGGAATATGAAAAACTGTTTTTT
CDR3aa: CASSLSLDREYEKLFF

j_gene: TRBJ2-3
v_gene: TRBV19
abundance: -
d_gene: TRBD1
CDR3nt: TGTGCCAGTAGTATAGCGGACAGGGGCACAGATACGCAGTATTTT
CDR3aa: CASSIADRGTDTQYF

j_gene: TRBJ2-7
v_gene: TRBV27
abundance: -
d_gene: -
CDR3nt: TGTGCCAGCAGTTTAAAGGCGGGCTCAAGAACCTACGAGCAGTACTTC
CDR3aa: CASSLKAGSRTYEQYF

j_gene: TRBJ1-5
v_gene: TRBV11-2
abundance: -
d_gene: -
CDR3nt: TGTGCCAGCAGCTTATTCGGGAGACAGCCCCAGCATTTT
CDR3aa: CASSLFGRQPQHF

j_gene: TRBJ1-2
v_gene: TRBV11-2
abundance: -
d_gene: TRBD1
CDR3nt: TGTGCCAGCAGCTCAGGACAGGGGCTGAATGGCTACACCTTC
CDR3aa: CASSSGQGLNGYTF

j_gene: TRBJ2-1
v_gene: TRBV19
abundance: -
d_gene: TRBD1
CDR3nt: TGTGCCAGTAGTATACAGGGGGCCGGCAATGAGCAGTTCTTC
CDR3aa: CASSIQGAGNEQFF

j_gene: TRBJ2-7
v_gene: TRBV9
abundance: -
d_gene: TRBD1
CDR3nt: TGTGCCAGCAGCCCCGATTTAGGGACAGGGTCATACGAGCAGTACTTC
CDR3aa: CASSPDLGTGSYEQYF

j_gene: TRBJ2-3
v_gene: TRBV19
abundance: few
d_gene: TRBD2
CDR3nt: TGTGCCAGTAGTATTAACGGGAGGACTGCAGATACGCAGTATTTT
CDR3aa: CASSINGRTADTQYF

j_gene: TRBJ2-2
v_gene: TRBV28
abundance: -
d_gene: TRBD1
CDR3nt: TGTGCCAGCAGTCCCCCAAGGGACAGAACTACCGGGGAGCTGTTTTTT
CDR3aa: CASSPPRDRTTGELFF

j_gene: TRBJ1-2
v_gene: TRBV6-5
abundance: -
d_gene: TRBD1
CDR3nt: TGTGCCAGCAGACGTACAGGGGACCGGGGCTACACCTTC
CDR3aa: CASRRTGDRGYTF

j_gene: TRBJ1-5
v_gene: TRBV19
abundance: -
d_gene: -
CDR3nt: TGTGCCAGTAGTATAGTCCTGGGGGCTAACCAGCCCCAGCATTTT
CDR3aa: CASSIVLGANQPQHF